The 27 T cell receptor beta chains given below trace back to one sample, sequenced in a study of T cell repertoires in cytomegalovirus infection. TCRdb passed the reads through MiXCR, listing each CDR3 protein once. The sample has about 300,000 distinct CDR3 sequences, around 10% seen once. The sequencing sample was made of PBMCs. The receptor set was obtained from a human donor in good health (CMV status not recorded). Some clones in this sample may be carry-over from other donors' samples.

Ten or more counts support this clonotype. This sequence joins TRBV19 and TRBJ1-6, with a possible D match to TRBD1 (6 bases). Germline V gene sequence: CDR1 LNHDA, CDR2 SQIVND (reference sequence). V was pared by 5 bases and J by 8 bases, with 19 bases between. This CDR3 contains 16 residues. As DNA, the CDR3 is TGTGCCAGTAGTTTCCGCACGGGACAAGCCCATTCACCCCTCCACTTT. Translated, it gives CASSFRTGQAHSPLHF.

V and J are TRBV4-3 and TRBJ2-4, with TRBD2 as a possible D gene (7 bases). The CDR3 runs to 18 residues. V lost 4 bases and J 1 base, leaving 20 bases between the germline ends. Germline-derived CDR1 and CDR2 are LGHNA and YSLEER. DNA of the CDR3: TGCGCCAGCAGCCTGGAATCAAAGGGGGAGGGGGCCAAAAACATTCAGTACTTC. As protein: CASSLESKGEGAKNIQYF.

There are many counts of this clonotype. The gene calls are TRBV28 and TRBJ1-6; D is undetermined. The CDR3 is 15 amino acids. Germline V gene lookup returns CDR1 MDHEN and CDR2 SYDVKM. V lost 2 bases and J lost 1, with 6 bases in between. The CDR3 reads CASSLPASYNSPLHF. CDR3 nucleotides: TGTGCCAGCAGTTTACCTGCGTCCTATAATTCACCCCTCCACTTT.

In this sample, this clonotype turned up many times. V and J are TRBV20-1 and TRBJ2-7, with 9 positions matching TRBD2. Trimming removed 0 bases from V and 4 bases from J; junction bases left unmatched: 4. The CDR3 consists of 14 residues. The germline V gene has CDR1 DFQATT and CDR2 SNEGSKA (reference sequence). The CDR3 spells CSARDLAGEYEQYF. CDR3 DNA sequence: TGCAGTGCTAGAGACTTAGCGGGGGAGTACGAGCAGTACTTC.

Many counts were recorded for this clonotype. The CDR3 DNA reads TGTGCCAGCAGCTTAGCGTTCCTAAATTCACCCCTCCACTTT. It yields the protein CASSLAFLNSPLHF. This sequence joins TRBV7-2 and TRBJ1-6, with no clear D. CDR3 length: 14 amino acids. Trimming left V 0 bases short and J 7 bases short, with 7 bases between. Germline loops: CDR1 SGHTA, CDR2 FQGNSA.

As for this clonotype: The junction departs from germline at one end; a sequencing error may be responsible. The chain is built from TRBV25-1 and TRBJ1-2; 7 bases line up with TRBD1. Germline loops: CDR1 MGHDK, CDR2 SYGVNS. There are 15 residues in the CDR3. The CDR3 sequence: CASRESGQAEVGYTF. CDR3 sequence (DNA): TGTGCCAGCCGTGAGAGCGGACAGGCGGAGGTCGGCTACACCTTC.

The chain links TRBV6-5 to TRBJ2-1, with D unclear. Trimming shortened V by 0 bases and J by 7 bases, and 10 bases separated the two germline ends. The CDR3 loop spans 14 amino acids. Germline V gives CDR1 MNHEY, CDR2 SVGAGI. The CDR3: CASSYSNRENEQFF. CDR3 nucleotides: TGTGCCAGCAGTTACTCGAATAGGGAAAATGAGCAGTTCTTC.

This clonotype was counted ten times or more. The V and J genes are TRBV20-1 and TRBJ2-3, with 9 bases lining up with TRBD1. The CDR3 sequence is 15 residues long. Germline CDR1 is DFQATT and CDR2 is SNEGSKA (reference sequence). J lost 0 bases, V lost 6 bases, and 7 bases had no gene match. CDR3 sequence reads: CSAPHRGQSTDTQYF. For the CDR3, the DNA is TGCAGTGCGCCCCACAGGGGGCAAAGCACAGATACGCAGTATTTT.

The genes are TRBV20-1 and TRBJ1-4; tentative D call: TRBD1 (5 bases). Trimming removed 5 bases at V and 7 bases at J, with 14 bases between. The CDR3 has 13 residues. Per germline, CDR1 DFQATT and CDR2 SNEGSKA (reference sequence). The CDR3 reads CSAGGGGAEKLFF. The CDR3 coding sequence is TGCAGTGCTGGGGGGGGTGGGGCTGAAAAACTGTTTTTT.

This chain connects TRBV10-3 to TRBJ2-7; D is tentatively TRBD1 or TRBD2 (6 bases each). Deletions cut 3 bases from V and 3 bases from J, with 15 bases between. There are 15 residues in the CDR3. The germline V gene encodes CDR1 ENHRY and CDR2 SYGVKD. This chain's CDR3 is CAISDQGTWGYEQYV. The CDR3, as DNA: TGTGCCATCAGTGATCAGGGGACTTGGGGCTACGAGCAGTACGTC.

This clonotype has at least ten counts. CDR3 loop: CASSAGTTNEKLFF. The CDR3 DNA is TGTGCCAGCAGCGCCGGTACAACTAATGAAAAACTGTTTTTT. The chain employs TRBV7-6 and TRBJ1-4; D call uncertain. V lost 5 bases, J lost 0 bases, and 7 bases lay in between. Germline assignment: CDR1 SGHVS and CDR2 FNYEAQ. This CDR3 comprises 14 residues.

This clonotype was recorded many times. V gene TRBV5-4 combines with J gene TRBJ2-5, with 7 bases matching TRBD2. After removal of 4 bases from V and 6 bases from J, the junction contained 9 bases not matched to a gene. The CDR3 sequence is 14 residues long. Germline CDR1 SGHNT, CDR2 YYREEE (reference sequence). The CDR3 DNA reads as TGTGCCAGCAGCACCGGGGGGACCGGGAAGACCCAGTACTTC. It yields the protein CASSTGGTGKTQYF. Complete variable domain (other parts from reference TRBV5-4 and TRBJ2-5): ETGVTQSPTHLIKTRGQQVTLRCSSQSGHNTVSWYQQALGQGPQFIFQYYREEENGRGNFPPRFSGLQFPNYSSELNVNALELDDSALYLCASSTGGTGKTQYFGPGTRLLVL.

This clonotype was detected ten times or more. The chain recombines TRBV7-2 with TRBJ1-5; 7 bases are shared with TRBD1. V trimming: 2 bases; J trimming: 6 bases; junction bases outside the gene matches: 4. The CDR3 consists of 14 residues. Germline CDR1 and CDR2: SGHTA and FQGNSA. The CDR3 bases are TGTGCCAGCAGCTTAAAGGGGGCGGGTCAGCCCCAGCATTTT. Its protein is CASSLKGAGQPQHF.

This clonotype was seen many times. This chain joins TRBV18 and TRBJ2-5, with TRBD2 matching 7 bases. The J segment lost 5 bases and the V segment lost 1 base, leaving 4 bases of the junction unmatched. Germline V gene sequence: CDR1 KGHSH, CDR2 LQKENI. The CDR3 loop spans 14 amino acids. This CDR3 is CASSPLSGEETQYF. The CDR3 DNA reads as TGTGCCAGCTCACCACTCAGCGGGGAGGAGACCCAGTACTTC. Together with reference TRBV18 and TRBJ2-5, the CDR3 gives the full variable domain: NAGVMQNPRHLVRRRGQEARLRCSPMKGHSHVYWYRQLPEEGLKFMVYLQKENIIDESGMPKERFSAEFPKEGPSILRIQQVVRGDSAAYFCASSPLSGEETQYFGPGTRLLVL.

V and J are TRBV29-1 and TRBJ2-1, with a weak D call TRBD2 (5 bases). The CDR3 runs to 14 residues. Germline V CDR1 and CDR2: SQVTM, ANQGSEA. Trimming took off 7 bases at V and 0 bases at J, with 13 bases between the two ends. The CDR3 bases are TGCAGCGGCCTTCGGGGTAGCTCCTACAATGAGCAGTTCTTC. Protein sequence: CSGLRGSSYNEQFF.

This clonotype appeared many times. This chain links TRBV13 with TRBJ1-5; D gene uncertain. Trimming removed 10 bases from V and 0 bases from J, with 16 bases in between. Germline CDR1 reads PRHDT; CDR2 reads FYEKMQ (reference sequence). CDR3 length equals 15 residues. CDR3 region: CATKEVRYSNQPQHF. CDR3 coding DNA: TGTGCCACCAAGGAGGTCCGGTATAGCAATCAGCCCCAGCATTTT. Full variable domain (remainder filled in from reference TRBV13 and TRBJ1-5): AAGVIQSPRHLIKEKRETATLKCYPIPRHDTVYWYQQGPGQDPQFLISFYEKMQSDKGSIPDRFSAQQFSDYHSELNMSSLELGDSALYFCATKEVRYSNQPQHFGDGTRLSIL.

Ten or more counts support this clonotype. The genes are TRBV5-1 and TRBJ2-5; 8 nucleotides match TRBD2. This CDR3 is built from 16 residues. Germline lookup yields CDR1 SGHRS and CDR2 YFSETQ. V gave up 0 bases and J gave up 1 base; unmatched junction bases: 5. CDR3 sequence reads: CASSLGGGLIQETQYF. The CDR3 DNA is TGCGCCAGCAGCTTGGGCGGGGGGCTGATCCAAGAGACCCAGTACTTC.

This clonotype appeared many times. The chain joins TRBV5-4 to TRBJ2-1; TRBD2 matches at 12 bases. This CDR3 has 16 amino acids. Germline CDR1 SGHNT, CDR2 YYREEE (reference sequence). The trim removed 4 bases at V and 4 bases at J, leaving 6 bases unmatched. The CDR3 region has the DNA TGTGCCAGCAGCAAGACTAGCGGGGGTGCTTACAATGAGCAGTTCTTC. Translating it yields CASSKTSGGAYNEQFF.

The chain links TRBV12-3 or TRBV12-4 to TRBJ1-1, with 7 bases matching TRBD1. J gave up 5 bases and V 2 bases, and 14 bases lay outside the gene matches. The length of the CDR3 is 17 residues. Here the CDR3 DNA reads TGTGCCAGCAGTTTACTCCAGGGGGGACTTCGAACGACTGAAGCTTTCTTT. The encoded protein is CASSLLQGGLRTTEAFF.

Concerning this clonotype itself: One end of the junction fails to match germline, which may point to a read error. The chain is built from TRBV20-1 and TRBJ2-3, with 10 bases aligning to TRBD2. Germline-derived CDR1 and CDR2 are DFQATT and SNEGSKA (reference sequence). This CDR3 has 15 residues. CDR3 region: CNAIQSGGVSDTQYF. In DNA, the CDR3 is TGCAATGCTATACAGAGCGGGGGGGTTTCAGATACGCAGTATTTT.

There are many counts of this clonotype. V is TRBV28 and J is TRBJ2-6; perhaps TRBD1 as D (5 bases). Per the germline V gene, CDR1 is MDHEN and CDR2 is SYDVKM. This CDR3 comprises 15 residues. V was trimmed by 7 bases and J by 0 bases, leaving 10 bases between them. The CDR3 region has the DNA TGTGCCAGCACCGTTGACAGCTCTGGGGCCAACGTCCTGACTTTC. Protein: CASTVDSSGANVLTF.

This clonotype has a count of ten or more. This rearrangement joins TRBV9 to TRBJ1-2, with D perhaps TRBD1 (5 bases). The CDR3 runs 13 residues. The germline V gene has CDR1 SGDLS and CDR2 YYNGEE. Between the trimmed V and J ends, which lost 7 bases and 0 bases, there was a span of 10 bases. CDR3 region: CASGGAANYGYTF. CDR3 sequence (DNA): TGTGCCAGCGGCGGGGCGGCTAACTATGGCTACACCTTC.

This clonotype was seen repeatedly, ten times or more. The CDR3 DNA reads as TGTGCCAGCAGCAGAGAAACTGAAGCTTTCTTT. It specifies CASSRETEAFF. The V gene is TRBV3-1, the J gene TRBJ1-1; D unresolved. V was pared by 5 bases and J by 5 bases, with 6 bases between. The CDR3 sequence is 11 residues long. From germline, CDR1 is LGHDT and CDR2 YNNKEL (reference sequence).

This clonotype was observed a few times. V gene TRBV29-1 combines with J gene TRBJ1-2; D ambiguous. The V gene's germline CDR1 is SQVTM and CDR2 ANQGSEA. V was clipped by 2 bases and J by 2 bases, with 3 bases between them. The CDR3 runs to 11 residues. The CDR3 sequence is CSVEKNYGYTF. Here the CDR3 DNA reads TGCAGCGTTGAAAAGAACTATGGCTACACCTTC.

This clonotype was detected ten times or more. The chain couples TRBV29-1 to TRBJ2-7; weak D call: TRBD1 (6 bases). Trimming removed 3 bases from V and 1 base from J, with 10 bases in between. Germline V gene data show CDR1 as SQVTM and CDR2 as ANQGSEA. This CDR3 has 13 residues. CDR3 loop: CSVDQGSSYEQYF. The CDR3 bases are TGCAGCGTTGACCAGGGGAGTTCCTACGAGCAGTACTTC.

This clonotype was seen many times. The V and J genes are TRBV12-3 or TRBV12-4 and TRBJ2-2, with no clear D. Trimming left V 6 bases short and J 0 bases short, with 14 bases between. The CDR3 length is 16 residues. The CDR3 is CASSPSPIANTGELFF. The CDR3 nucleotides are TGTGCCAGCAGCCCCTCACCGATCGCGAACACCGGGGAGCTGTTTTTT.

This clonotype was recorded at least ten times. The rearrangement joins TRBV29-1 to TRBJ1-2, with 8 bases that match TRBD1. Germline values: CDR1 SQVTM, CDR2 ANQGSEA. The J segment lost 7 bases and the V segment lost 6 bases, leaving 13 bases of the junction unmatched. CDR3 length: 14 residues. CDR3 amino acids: CSVPAQGAASGYTF. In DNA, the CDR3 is TGCAGCGTCCCGGCTCAGGGGGCTGCTTCTGGCTACACCTTC.